This T cell receptor beta chain is drawn from a study of T cell repertoires in cytomegalovirus infection. Whole-study context: The public TCR beta signatures pointed to both CMV infection and matching HLA type.

In TCRdb, the reads were re-called with MiXCR into one record per CDR3 protein. The profile covers a few hundred thousand distinct CDR3 sequences, with roughly 25% appearing a single time and more than 10% taken by the ten largest. The CDR3 totals 12 residues. The V end lost 6 bases, the J end lost 9 bases, and 14 bases lay between the germline ends. As concerns this clonotype: No antigen is known for it.

The receptor was isolated from a human donor in good health (CMV status not recorded). Some clones in this sample may be carry-over from other donors' samples. The chain uses TRBV12-3 or TRBV12-4 and TRBJ1-1; no definite D call. The starting material was cultured PBMCs, obtained from culture after CMV antigen stimulation. The CDR3 DNA follows: TGTGCCAGCAGCCCCCCGGGGAAGAAAGCTTTCTTT. Protein product: CASSPPGKKAFF.